Detailed here is one T cell receptor beta chain. Per the authors' pipeline: Estimated nucleated cell counts came from reference gene primer amplification. Sequenced by immunoSEQ multiplex PCR; TCRdb stores in-frame clones only, minus some. V, J and clone size are those of that table, while D and trimming were read from the DNA. The repertoire includes tens of thousands of clones, roughly nine tenths of them detected once, and roughly 18% sits in the top ten. This specimen belongs to a study of blood T cell repertoires in COVID-19. Looking at the study overall: Material from acute and convalescent COVID-19 was sourced from the United States, Italy and Spain. Sample material is recorded as cDNA or gDNA derived from T cells, B-cell-depleted T cells, or PBMCs.

Germline CDR1 SGHRS, CDR2 YFSETQ. The junction had 12 bases not matched to a gene; V was cut back by 1 base and J by 2 bases. This CDR3 is built from 18 residues. Sequencing was performed on peripheral blood. The receptor was isolated from a man older than 75 in a cohort sampled during active COVID-19. The V and J genes are TRBV5-1 and TRBJ2-3; 8 positions agree with TRBD2. CDR3: CASSLRASGPSITDTQYF. The CDR3 DNA follows: TGCGCCAGCAGCTTGCGGGCTAGCGGGCCTTCTATCACAGATACGCAGTATTTT.